This record concerns one TCR beta chain sequence. This entry belongs to a study of blood T cell repertoires in COVID-19. Study at large: Samples of COVID-19 (acute and convalescent) were obtained from the United States, Italy and Spain. Sample material is recorded as cDNA or gDNA derived from T cells, B-cell-depleted T cells, or PBMCs.

V lost 0 bases to trimming and J lost 0 bases, with 9 bases between them. This CDR3 has 17 amino acids. From germline, CDR1 is SGHTA and CDR2 FQGTGA. In the study's own analysis: Amplification of reference gene primers provided the estimated nucleated cell counts. Clones were read by immunoSEQ multiplex PCR, and TCRdb kept only the in-frame ones, dropping some. The V and J calls and the clone size are those of that table, but D and trimming were determined from the DNA. The data contain 200,000 to 300,000 clones, about 87% of them seen just once; the ten biggest clones take up less than 5%. Sequencing used peripheral blood. This TCR derives from a man aged 60-69 years who had recovered from COVID-19. The chain has TRBV7-3 and TRBJ2-6, with a weak D call TRBD1 (5 bases). The DNA of the CDR3 is TGTGCCAGCAGCTTAACCCCGACAGTCTCTGGGGCCAACGTCCTGACTTTC. Translated, it gives CASSLTPTVSGANVLTF.